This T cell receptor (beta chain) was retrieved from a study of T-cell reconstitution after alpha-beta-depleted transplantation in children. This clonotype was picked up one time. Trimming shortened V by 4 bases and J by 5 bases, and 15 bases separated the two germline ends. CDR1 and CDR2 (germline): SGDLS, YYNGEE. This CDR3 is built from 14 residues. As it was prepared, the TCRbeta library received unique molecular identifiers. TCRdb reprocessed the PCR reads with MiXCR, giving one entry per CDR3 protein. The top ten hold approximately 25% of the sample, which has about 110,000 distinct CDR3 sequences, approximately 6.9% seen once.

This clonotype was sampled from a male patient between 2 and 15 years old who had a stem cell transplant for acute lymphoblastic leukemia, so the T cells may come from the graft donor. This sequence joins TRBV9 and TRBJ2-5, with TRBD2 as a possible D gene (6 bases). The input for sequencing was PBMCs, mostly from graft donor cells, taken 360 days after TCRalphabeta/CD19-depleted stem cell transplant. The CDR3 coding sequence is TGTGCCAGCAGCTCCCATTTGGCGGGGGAGACCCAGTACTTC. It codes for CASSSHLAGETQYF.